This T cell receptor beta chain came from a study of blood T cell repertoires in COVID-19. About the research overall: Collection of acute and convalescent COVID-19 samples took place in the United States, Italy and Spain.

Adults between about 18 and 89 years of age took part from 20 to 25 US areas. Symptom resolution, clearance, or two negative PCRs marked donors in Cohort 3 as recovered. The CDR3 has 15 amino acids. Germline assignment: CDR1 MGHRA and CDR2 YSYEKL. Trimming cost V 5 bases and J 10 bases; bases outside gene matches: 12. In the source study's methods: Estimation of nucleated cell counts was performed using reference gene primer amplification. Clones were sequenced by immunoSEQ multiplex PCR, and TCRdb holds only the in-frame ones, with some missing. That table furnishes V, J and clone size, whereas the DNA furnished D and trimming. The sample includes about 280,000 clones, about 83% seen only once; the top ten take 6% to 6.5%.

The sample was PBMCs or T cells enriched from blood (not recorded which). The genes are TRBV4-1 and TRBJ2-1, with 9 bases identical to TRBD1. This receptor was identified in a woman between 40 and 55 years old who had recovered from COVID-19. The CDR3, as DNA: TGCGCCAGCAGCACCCGGACAGGGGATCAATACGAGCAGTTCTTC. It is translated as CASSTRTGDQYEQFF.